These 20 T cell receptor beta chains share one sample of origin, sequenced in a study of neurological immune-mediated disorders. A single record per CDR3 protein comes from TCRdb applying MiXCR to the 5' RACE reads. The sample includes about 48,000 distinct CDR3 sequences, 10% seen only once; the top ten take roughly 20%. Input material: PBMCs. The receptors were sampled from a woman in her thirties or forties with HTLV-1-associated myelopathy (HAM/TSP).

This clonotype was picked up many times. The chain carries TRBV5-1 and TRBJ2-2; TRBD2 is a possible D gene (7 bases). Germline CDR1 and CDR2: SGHRS and YFSETQ. The V gene lost 3 bases and the J gene lost 7 bases, with 13 bases spanning the gap. CDR3 length: 14 residues. The CDR3 region is CASSYEGGNGELFF. The CDR3 DNA reads TGCGCCAGCAGCTACGAGGGGGGGAACGGGGAGCTGTTTTTT.

V is TRBV6-2 or TRBV6-3 and J is TRBJ2-1, with D perhaps TRBD1 (6 bases). The CDR3 loop spans 15 amino acids. CDR1 is MNHEY, CDR2 SVGEGT, per germline. Trimming pared 6 bases from V and 7 bases from J, leaving 19 bases between. CDR3 DNA: TGTGCCAGCAGCTCAGACAGGTCTTGGCGGAATGAGCAGTTCTTC. Encoded protein: CASSSDRSWRNEQFF.

This clonotype was detected ten times or more. This chain connects TRBV29-1 to TRBJ2-1; the match to TRBD1 covers 10 bases. With 4 bases clipped from V and 9 bases from J, the junction kept 6 bases outside the gene matches. Germline values: CDR1 SQVTM, CDR2 ANQGSEA. This CDR3 spans 13 amino acids. The CDR3 here is CSVGVDRGSEQFF. The DNA for the CDR3 is TGCAGCGTTGGAGTGGACAGGGGGAGTGAGCAGTTCTTC.

About this clonotype itself: It may be a read error: a sequence one base away is much more abundant. The chain links TRBV24-1 to TRBJ2-1; 7 nucleotides agree with TRBD1. The germline V gene encodes CDR1 KGHDR and CDR2 SFDVKD. The CDR3 loop spans 15 amino acids. CDR3: CSTSDRDSFTNEQFF. CDR3 in DNA: TGTTCCACCAGTGACCGGGACAGCTTCACCAATGAGCAGTTCTTC.

This clonotype was seen at least ten times. The chain links TRBV14 to TRBJ1-1, with unresolved D. The CDR3 is 15 residues long. The germline V gene encodes CDR1 SGHDN and CDR2 FVKESK. The V end lost 1 base, the J end lost 0 bases, and 9 bases lay between the germline ends. The CDR3 sequence: CASSQVLGMNTEAFF. The CDR3 bases are TGTGCCAGCAGCCAAGTGCTAGGGATGAACACTGAAGCTTTCTTT.

This clonotype appeared many times. The V and J genes are TRBV25-1 and TRBJ2-1; unclear D gene. The germline V gene has CDR1 MGHDK and CDR2 SYGVNS. Trimming removed 2 bases at V and 3 bases at J, with 14 bases between. This CDR3 comprises 16 residues. CDR3 loop: CASSEKLGGHYNEQFF. The CDR3 DNA reads TGTGCCAGCAGTGAAAAGCTTGGTGGCCACTACAATGAGCAGTTCTTC.

A note on this clonotype: A much more abundant neighbour one base away suggests this may be a read error. The genes are TRBV6-5 and TRBJ2-2, with 8 bases lining up with TRBD2. From germline, CDR1 is MNHEY and CDR2 SVGAGI. The CDR3 sequence is 17 residues long. J lost 6 bases, V lost 0 bases, and 9 bases had no gene match. The CDR3 coding sequence is TGTGCCAGCAGTTACTCTAATAGCGGGGCGGCCTCCGGGGAGCTGTTTTTT. Protein: CASSYSNSGAASGELFF.

About this clonotype: At one boundary the junction diverges from the germline segment, which might be a read error. The chain links TRBV12-3 or TRBV12-4 to TRBJ1-1; tentatively, D is TRBD1 (6 bases). The CDR3 is 13 residues long. CDR3 amino acids: CASRPQGHTVAFF. The CDR3 DNA reads TGTGCCAGCAGGCCCCAGGGACACACTGTAGCTTTCTTT.

This clonotype was seen repeatedly, ten times or more. The chain couples TRBV6-6 to TRBJ2-6; D not resolved. The ends were cut back, 10 bases at V and 0 bases at J, with 10 bases in the middle. This CDR3 has 14 amino acids. Germline V CDR1 and CDR2: MNHNY, SVGAGI (reference sequence). The CDR3 coding sequence is TGTGCCACCGCCGAATTCTCTGGGGCCAACGTCCTGACTTTC. It translates to CATAEFSGANVLTF.

The genes are TRBV11-2 and TRBJ1-3; 8 nucleotides align to TRBD1. The V gene end was trimmed by 5 bases and the J gene end by 3 bases; junction bases not matched to a gene: 6. Germline V gene data show CDR1 as SGHAT and CDR2 as FQNNGV. The CDR3 totals 15 residues. In DNA form, the CDR3 reads TGTGCCAGCAGCGCCGACAGGGGCTATGGAAACACCATATATTTT. It specifies CASSADRGYGNTIYF.

This clonotype was observed a handful of times. The chain combines TRBV25-1 with TRBJ1-2; maybe TRBD1 (6 bases). Germline V gene data show CDR1 as MGHDK and CDR2 as SYGVNS. V was pared by 9 bases and J by 4 bases, with 15 bases between. The CDR3 consists of 13 residues. DNA for the CDR3: TGTGCCAGACGGGGGCTCCGCAGCTATGGCTACACCTTC. Translated: CARRGLRSYGYTF.

The table lists this clonotype with many counts. The rearrangement links TRBV4-2 to TRBJ1-1; 11 nucleotides align to TRBD1. The CDR3 is 18 residues long. The V and J ends lost 1 base and 4 bases, in that order; junction bases with no gene match: 11. Per the germline V gene, CDR1 is LGHNA and CDR2 is YNFKEQ. This CDR3 is CASSQGYPGQGGGTEAFF. For the CDR3, the DNA is TGTGCCAGCAGCCAAGGGTATCCGGGACAGGGGGGGGGCACTGAAGCTTTCTTT.

This clonotype was seen at least ten times. The V call is TRBV12-3 or TRBV12-4, the J call TRBJ2-2; D remains ambiguous. There are 13 residues in the CDR3. Deletions cut 3 bases from V and 5 bases from J, with 7 bases between. The DNA for the CDR3 is TGTGCCAGCAGTTTCAGTATTACCGGGGAGCTGTTTTTT. Protein: CASSFSITGELFF.

CDR3 nucleotide sequence: TGTGCCAGCAGCCCCGGTGGCAGGGACAGTGAGCAGTTCTTC. Protein sequence: CASSPGGRDSEQFF. The J gene is TRBJ2-1, the V gene TRBV12-3 or TRBV12-4; 7 bases map to TRBD1. V lost 6 bases to trimming and J lost 9 bases; unmatched junction nucleotides: 11. CDR3 length: 14 residues.

Many counts were recorded for this clonotype. In DNA, the CDR3 is TGTGCCAGCAGCTCCTCCCGCCGCGGGGGCTCGGAAACCCAGTACTTC. Translating it yields CASSSSRRGGSETQYF. This chain connects TRBV7-9 to TRBJ2-5, with D possibly matching TRBD2 (7 bases). Germline lookup yields CDR1 SEHNR and CDR2 FQNEAQ (reference sequence). The CDR3 runs to 16 residues. Trimming removed 4 bases at V and 8 bases at J, with 23 bases between.

This clonotype was counted many times. The junction differs from germline at one of its ends, possibly a read error. The chain joins TRBV20-1 to TRBJ2-1, with 7 nucleotides matching TRBD2. CDR1 is DFQATT and CDR2 is SNEGSKA in the germline V gene (reference sequence). This CDR3 region has 14 residues. The CDR3 spells CSAGGGDSNNEQFF. The CDR3 DNA sequence: TGCAGTGCTGGGGGGGGGGACTCCAACAATGAGCAGTTCTTC.

This clonotype was seen at least ten times. This chain links TRBV5-1 with TRBJ2-3; TRBD2 matches at 7 bases. V lost 1 base to trimming and J lost 5 bases; unmatched junction nucleotides: 4. This CDR3 is built from 14 residues. CDR1 is SGHRS, CDR2 YFSETQ, per germline. The CDR3 here is CASSLSGREDTQYF. The CDR3 DNA follows: TGCGCCAGCAGCTTGTCTGGGAGGGAAGATACGCAGTATTTT.

This clonotype appeared many times. The chain carries TRBV7-6 and TRBJ1-1, with D possibly being TRBD1 (5 bases). The CDR3 totals 17 residues. Per the germline V gene, CDR1 is SGHVS and CDR2 is FNYEAQ. V lost 5 bases to trimming and J lost 2 bases, with 21 bases between them. In DNA, the CDR3 is TGTGCCAGCAGCCCCCTACCGGGGGGGGGGAGAAACACTGAAGCTTTCTTT. Translated, it gives CASSPLPGGGRNTEAFF.

This clonotype was detected many times. The rearrangement uses TRBV11-3 and TRBJ2-2; D perhaps matches TRBD1 (6 bases). Germline V gene data show CDR1 as SGHNT and CDR2 as YENEEA. The CDR3 contains 15 residues. Trimming left V 6 bases short and J 6 bases short, with 17 bases between. The CDR3 is CASSFDRSRAGELFF. The DNA for the CDR3 is TGTGCCAGCAGTTTCGACAGGTCTAGGGCCGGGGAGCTGTTTTTT.

This clonotype was recorded at least ten times. The rearrangement uses TRBV6-4 and TRBJ2-6; D perhaps matches TRBD2 (7 bases). CDR3 length: 16 amino acids. Trimming pared 3 bases from V and 0 bases from J, leaving 9 bases between. The germline gives CDR1 MRHNA, CDR2 SNTAGT. The CDR3 DNA follows: TGTGCCAGCAGTGAGAGGGGGGGCTCTGGGGCCAACGTCCTGACTTTC. Its translation: CASSERGGSGANVLTF.